This record covers a single T cell receptor beta chain. This may arise from a read error, as a much more abundant clone is one base away. The final CDR3 position lacks the conserved phenylalanine or tryptophan, pointing to a likely read error. The data belong to a study of T cells in Graves' hyperthyroidism and ophthalmopathy. Investigators excluded patients with uncontrolled infection, other autoimmune disease, pregnancy or lactation. Researchers took RNA transcripts and amplified the TCR beta CDR3 regions from them. First-round RT-PCR targeting the TCR CDR3 was performed with the HTBI primer set. One entry per CDR3 protein results from TCRdb running MiXCR on the multiplex PCR reads. The profile covers more than 50,000 distinct CDR3 sequences, with around 48% appearing a single time and roughly 12% taken by the ten largest. Trimming took off 7 bases at V and 4 bases at J, with 12 bases between the two ends. CDR3 length equals 13 residues. Germline V lookup: CDR1 MNHEY, CDR2 SMNVEV (reference sequence).

The V call is TRBV27, the J call TRBJ2-3, with D hard to call. The receptor was isolated from a woman aged 30 to 39 with Graves' ophthalmopathy. Sequenced sample: blood. The CDR3, as DNA: TGTGCCAGCATCGGGCTGATCCCAGATACGCAGTATTTG. Translation gives CASIGLIPDTQYL.